This T cell receptor (beta chain) appears in the sequencing data of a study of cytomegalovirus exposure and HLA in healthy donors. About the study: In an earlier analysis, 117 million unique TCR beta sequences were found from 150 million to 200 million T cells. Genotyping of more than 300 donors showed that 80% to 85% belonged to the Caucasian-associated ancestry cluster.

The CDR3 loop spans 13 amino acids. Trimming removed 3 bases from V and 0 bases from J, with 6 bases in between. Per germline, CDR1 MDHEN and CDR2 SYDVKM. Study results and caveats: For cytomegalovirus status, the classifier reportedly gave diagnoses with high specificity and sensitivity.

The PCR ran on 60 Vbeta and 13 Jbeta primers. Sequenced by immunoSEQ multiplex PCR; TCRdb stores in-frame clones only, minus some. This table lists about 210,000 clones. Healthy bone marrow donors made up the donors. As to this clone: Its antigen is unidentified.

The chain couples TRBV28 to TRBJ2-7; D gene unclear. Sequenced: PBMCs. This TCR was sampled from a young woman in good health and CMV-seropositive. The CDR3 loop reads CASSFSVSYEQYF. DNA for the CDR3: TGTGCCAGCAGTTTTTCAGTCTCCTACGAGCAGTACTTC.